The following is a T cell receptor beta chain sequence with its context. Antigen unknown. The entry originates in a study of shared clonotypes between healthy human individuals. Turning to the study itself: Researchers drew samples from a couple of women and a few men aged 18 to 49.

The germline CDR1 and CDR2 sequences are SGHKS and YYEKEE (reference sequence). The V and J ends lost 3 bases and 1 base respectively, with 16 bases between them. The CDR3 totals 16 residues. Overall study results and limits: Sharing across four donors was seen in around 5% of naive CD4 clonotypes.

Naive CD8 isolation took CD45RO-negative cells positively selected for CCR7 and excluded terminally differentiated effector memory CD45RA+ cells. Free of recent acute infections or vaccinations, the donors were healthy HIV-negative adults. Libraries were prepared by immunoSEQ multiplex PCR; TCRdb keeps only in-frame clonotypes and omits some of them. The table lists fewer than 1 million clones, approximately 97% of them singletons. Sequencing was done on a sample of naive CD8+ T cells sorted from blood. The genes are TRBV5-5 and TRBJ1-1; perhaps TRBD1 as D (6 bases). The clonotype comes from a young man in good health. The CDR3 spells CASSWPPVRGNTEAFF. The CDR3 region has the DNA TGTGCCAGCAGCTGGCCCCCCGTCAGGGGGAACACTGAAGCTTTCTTT. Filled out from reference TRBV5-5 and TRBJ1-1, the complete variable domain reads DAGVTQSPTHLIKTRGQQVTLRCSPISGHKSVSWYQQVLGQGPQFIFQYYEKEERGRGNFPDRFSARQFPNYSSELNVNALLLGDSALYLCASSWPPVRGNTEAFFGQGTRLTVV.